This TCR beta chain was observed in a study of blood T cell repertoires in COVID-19. Overall study: Sources were T cells, B-cell-depleted T cells, or PBMCs; the material itself was cDNA or gDNA.

Individuals aged about 18 to 89 years were recruited from 20 to 25 US areas. Allocation to cohorts depended on clinical history reported by the participants. This CDR3 region has 15 residues. Trimming at V came to 5 bases and at J to 2 bases, leaving 7 bases not matched to a gene. CDR1 and CDR2 from the germline V gene are LNHDA and SQIVND (reference sequence). In the authors' methods: Estimation of nucleated cell counts was performed using reference gene primer amplification. Assay used: immunoSEQ multiplex PCR; TCRdb lists only in-frame clones, some missing. V, J and clone size were drawn from that table, and D and trimming were deduced from the DNA. The table records 150,000 or so clones, about 75% of them present only once.

This clonotype was obtained from a woman aged 45-59 years who had recovered from COVID-19. V is TRBV19 and J is TRBJ2-5; 8 nucleotides match TRBD1. The source material was PBMCs or T cells enriched from blood (not recorded which). The CDR3 region has the DNA TGTGCCAGTAGTCTCGGACAGGGTCTGCAAGAGACCCAGTACTTC. Amino acids: CASSLGQGLQETQYF.